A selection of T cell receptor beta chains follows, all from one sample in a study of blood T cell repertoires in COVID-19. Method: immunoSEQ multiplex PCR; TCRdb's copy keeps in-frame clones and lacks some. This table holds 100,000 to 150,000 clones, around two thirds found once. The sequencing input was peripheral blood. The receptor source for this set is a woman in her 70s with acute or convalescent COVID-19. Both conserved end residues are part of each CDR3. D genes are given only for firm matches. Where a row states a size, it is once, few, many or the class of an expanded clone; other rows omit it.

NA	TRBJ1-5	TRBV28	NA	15	CATTEGHYSNQPQHF	TGTGCCACTACCGAGGGTCATTATAGCAATCAGCCCCAGCATTTT
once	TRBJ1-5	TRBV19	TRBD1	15	CASSIGTGEHQPQHF	TGTGCCAGTAGTATAGGGACAGGGGAGCATCAGCCCCAGCATTTT
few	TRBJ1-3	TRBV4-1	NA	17	CASSQVDMGFSGNTIYF	TGCGCCAGCAGCCAAGTTGATATGGGCTTCTCTGGAAACACCATATATTTT
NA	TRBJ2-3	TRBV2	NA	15	CASSPIGVSTDTQYF	TGTGCCAGCAGTCCTATAGGGGTTAGCACAGATACGCAGTATTTT
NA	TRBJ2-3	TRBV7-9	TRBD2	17	CASSLSASGGNADTQYF	TGTGCCAGCAGCTTATCGGCTAGCGGGGGAAACGCAGATACGCAGTATTTT
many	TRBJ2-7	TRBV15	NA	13	CATSRAGPYEQYF	TGTGCCACCAGCAGAGCAGGGCCCTACGAGCAGTACTTC
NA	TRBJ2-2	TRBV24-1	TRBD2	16	CATSDSAGGNTGELFF	TGTGCCACCAGTGATTCGGCGGGAGGGAACACCGGGGAGCTGTTTTTT
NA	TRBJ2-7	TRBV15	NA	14	CATSPRWGAYEQYF	TGTGCCACCAGCCCCCGTTGGGGAGCCTACGAGCAGTACTTC
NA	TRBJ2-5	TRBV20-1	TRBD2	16	CSASSPNSGGGETQYF	TGCAGTGCTAGTTCCCCAAATAGCGGGGGAGGAGAGACCCAGTACTTC
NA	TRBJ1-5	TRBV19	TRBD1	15	CASSFQGDSNQPQHF	TGTGCCAGTAGTTTCCAGGGGGATAGCAATCAGCCCCAGCATTTT
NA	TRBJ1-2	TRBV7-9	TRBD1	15	CASSSWDRSNYGYTF	TGTGCCAGCAGCTCCTGGGACAGAAGTAACTATGGCTACACCTTC
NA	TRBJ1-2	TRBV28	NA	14	CASRTGRANYGYTF	TGTGCCAGCAGAACAGGAAGAGCTAACTATGGCTACACCTTC
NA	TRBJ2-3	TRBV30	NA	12	CAWRRSTDTQYF	TGTGCCTGGAGGCGAAGCACAGATACGCAGTATTTT
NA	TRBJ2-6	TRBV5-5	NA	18	CASSLAVGEGAGANVLTF	TGTGCCAGCAGCTTGGCTGTTGGGGAGGGGGCTGGGGCCAACGTCCTGACTTTC
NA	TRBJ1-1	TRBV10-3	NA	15	CAISEWGGANIEAFF	TGTGCCATCAGTGAGTGGGGCGGAGCGAACATTGAAGCTTTCTTT
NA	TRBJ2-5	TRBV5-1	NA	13	CASSSWPGETQYF	TGCGCCAGCAGTTCGTGGCCGGGAGAGACCCAGTACTTC
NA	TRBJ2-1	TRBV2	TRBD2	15	CASRRLAGTYNEQFF	TGTGCCAGCAGACGACTAGCGGGGACCTACAATGAGCAGTTCTTC
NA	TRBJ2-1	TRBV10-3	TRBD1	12	CAIGMTGNEQFF	TGTGCCATCGGAATGACAGGGAATGAGCAGTTCTTC
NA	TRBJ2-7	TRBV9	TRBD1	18	CASSVETGGGLGSYEQYF	TGTGCCAGCAGCGTAGAAACAGGGGGCGGCTTAGGGTCCTACGAGCAGTACTTC
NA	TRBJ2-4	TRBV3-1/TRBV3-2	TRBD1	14	CASSQWDRADIQYF	TGTGCCAGCAGCCAATGGGACAGGGCAGACATTCAGTACTTC
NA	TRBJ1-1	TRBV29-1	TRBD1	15	CSVGRRDRTGTEAFF	TGCAGCGTTGGCCGGCGGGACAGGACTGGGACTGAAGCTTTCTTT
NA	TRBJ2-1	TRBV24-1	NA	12	CATSVSGNEQFF	TGTGCCACCAGTGTCAGCGGAAATGAGCAGTTCTTC
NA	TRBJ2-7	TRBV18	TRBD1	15	CASSPKGAGHGEQYF	TGTGCCAGCTCACCAAAGGGGGCCGGTCATGGCGAGCAGTACTTC
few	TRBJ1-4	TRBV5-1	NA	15	CASSPGSSTNEKLFF	TGCGCCAGCAGTCCAGGCTCGTCAACTAATGAAAAACTGTTTTTT
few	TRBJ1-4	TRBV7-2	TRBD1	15	CASSTLTGTGEKLFF	TGTGCCAGCAGCACATTAACCGGGACAGGGGAAAAACTGTTTTTT
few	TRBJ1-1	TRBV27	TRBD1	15	CASTLRGQGKGEAFF	TGTGCCAGCACCTTAAGGGGACAGGGTAAGGGTGAAGCTTTCTTT
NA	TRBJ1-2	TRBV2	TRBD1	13	CASTIQGADGYTF	TGTGCCAGCACCATACAGGGGGCAGACGGCTACACCTTC
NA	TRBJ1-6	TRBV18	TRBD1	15	CASSPATGGNSPLHF	TGTGCCAGCTCACCTGCGACAGGGGGTAATTCACCCCTCCACTTT
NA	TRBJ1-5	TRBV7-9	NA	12	CASSLFTQPQHF	TGTGCCAGCAGCTTATTCACACAGCCCCAGCATTTT
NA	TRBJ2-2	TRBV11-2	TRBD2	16	CASSLRGTSDTGELFF	TGTGCCAGCAGCTTAAGAGGGACTAGCGATACCGGGGAGCTGTTTTTT
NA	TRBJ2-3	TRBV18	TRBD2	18	CASSPRVARAGVTDTQYF	TGTGCCAGCTCACCACGGGTTGCGCGTGCGGGGGTCACAGATACGCAGTATTTT
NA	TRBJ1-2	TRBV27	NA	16	CASSFTTFGQRYGYTF	TGTGCCAGCAGTTTCACAACTTTTGGACAGCGCTATGGCTACACCTTC
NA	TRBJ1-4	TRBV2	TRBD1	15	CASSEGGQGNEKLFF	TGTGCCAGCAGTGAAGGAGGACAGGGGAATGAAAAACTGTTTTTT
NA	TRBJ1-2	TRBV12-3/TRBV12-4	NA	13	CASTSGVSYGYTF	TGTGCCAGCACCTCAGGGGTGAGCTATGGCTACACCTTC
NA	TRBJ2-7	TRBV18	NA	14	CASSPRALSVEQYF	TGTGCCAGCTCACCTCGAGCCCTTTCGGTCGAGCAGTACTTC
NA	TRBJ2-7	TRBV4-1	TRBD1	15	CASSTRQGKEYEQYF	TGCGCCAGCAGCACAAGACAGGGGAAAGAGTACGAGCAGTACTTC
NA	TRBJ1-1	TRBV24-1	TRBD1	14	CATSDPPMDRGAFF	TGTGCCACCAGTGATCCTCCTATGGACAGGGGGGCTTTCTTT
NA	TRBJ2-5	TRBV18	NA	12	CASSPPGQAQYF	TGTGCCAGCTCACCACCGGGACAAGCCCAGTACTTC
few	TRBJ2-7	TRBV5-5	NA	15	CASSLVGGARYEQYF	TGTGCCAGCAGCTTGGTTGGGGGGGCGCGCTACGAGCAGTACTTC
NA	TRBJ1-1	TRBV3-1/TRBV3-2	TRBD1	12	CASSQGQGGGFF	TGTGCCAGCAGCCAGGGACAGGGAGGAGGTTTCTTT
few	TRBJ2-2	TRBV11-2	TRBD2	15	CASSLLAVNTGELFF	TGTGCCAGCAGCTTGCTAGCGGTGAACACCGGGGAGCTGTTTTTT
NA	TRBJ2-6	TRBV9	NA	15	CASSVRKAGANVLTF	TGTGCCAGCAGCGTCAGGAAAGCTGGGGCCAACGTCCTGACTTTC
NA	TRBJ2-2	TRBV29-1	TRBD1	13	CSVVGGWAGELFF	TGCAGCGTTGTAGGGGGCTGGGCCGGGGAGCTGTTTTTT
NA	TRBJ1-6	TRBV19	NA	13	CASKSRNNSPLHF	TGTGCCAGTAAATCCAGGAATAATTCACCCCTCCACTTT
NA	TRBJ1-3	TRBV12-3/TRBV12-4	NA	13	CASSLNSGNTIYF	TGTGCCAGCAGTCTTAATAGCGGAAACACCATATATTTT
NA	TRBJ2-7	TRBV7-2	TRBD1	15	CASSLARDRLGEQYF	TGTGCCAGCAGCTTAGCCCGGGACAGGCTTGGCGAGCAGTACTTC